The rows below give T cell receptor beta chains drawn from one sample of a study of OX40 agonist ivuxolimab in advanced cancers. Measured with immunoSEQ multiplex PCR; TCRdb has only the in-frame clones, and not every one. The data show about 20,000 clones, around nine tenths seen once. This specimen was CD4+ or CD8+ T cells sorted from blood, taken in a trial of the OX40 agonist ivuxolimab. The receptors stem from an adult with an advanced solid tumor such as melanoma, head and neck, liver or kidney cancer. CDR3s include the opening cysteine and the closing phenylalanine or tryptophan. The D gene is left open where the match is weak. For some rows the clone size is stated as once, few or many, or as a class when expanded; others skip it.

V gene	CDR3 length	D gene	J gene	clone size	CDR3 protein	CDR3 DNA
TRBV11-2	17	TRBD1	TRBJ2-3	-	CASSNRDRGGLTDTQYF	TGTGCCAGCAGCAACCGGGACAGGGGAGGCCTCACAGATACGCAGTATTTT
TRBV7-7	14	-	TRBJ2-7	-	CASSLGVDSYEQYF	TGTGCTAGCAGCTTAGGTGTTGACTCCTACGAGCAGTACTTC
TRBV9	16	-	TRBJ2-1	-	CASSVASRGAANEQFF	TGTGCCAGCAGCGTAGCTTCTCGGGGGGCCGCGAATGAGCAGTTCTTC
TRBV7-6	15	TRBD1	TRBJ1-6	-	CASSSWDRANSPLHF	TGTGCCAGCAGCTCCTGGGACAGGGCTAATTCACCCCTCCACTTT
TRBV6-5	15	-	TRBJ1-2	-	CASSPRDGRLWGYTF	TGTGCCAGCAGTCCGCGGGACGGACGCCTATGGGGCTACACCTTC
TRBV16	17	TRBD1	TRBJ1-2	-	CASSQSLFGTESYGYTF	TGTGCCAGCAGCCAATCCTTGTTCGGGACAGAAAGCTATGGCTACACCTTC
TRBV7-8	14	-	TRBJ1-1	-	CASSQVSVDTEAFF	TGTGCCAGCAGCCAGGTGTCAGTGGACACTGAAGCTTTCTTT
TRBV4-1	15	-	TRBJ1-2	-	CASSPENEGLYGYTF	TGCGCCAGCAGCCCCGAAAATGAGGGCCTCTATGGCTACACCTTC
TRBV19	16	TRBD1	TRBJ2-7	-	CASTHGRDRGTYEQYF	TGTGCCAGTACCCATGGGCGGGACAGGGGCACTTACGAGCAGTACTTC
TRBV28	12	TRBD1	TRBJ1-1	-	CASSLEGQGAFF	TGTGCCAGCAGCCTGGAGGGACAGGGGGCTTTCTTT
TRBV9	17	-	TRBJ2-7	-	CASSPKQSRETHYEQYF	TGTGCCAGCAGCCCAAAACAGAGCAGGGAAACCCACTACGAGCAGTACTTC
TRBV9	15	TRBD1	TRBJ1-2	-	CASSSTTGFNYGYTF	TGTGCCAGCAGTTCTACGACAGGGTTCAACTATGGCTACACCTTC
TRBV7-6	15	TRBD1	TRBJ2-1	-	CASSLRGQGRDEQFF	TGTGCCAGCAGCTTAAGAGGACAGGGAAGGGATGAGCAGTTCTTC
TRBV5-6	15	-	TRBJ2-5	-	CASSLFVGRQETQYF	TGTGCCAGCAGCTTGTTCGTGGGGCGCCAAGAGACCCAGTACTTC
TRBV14	16	-	TRBJ1-3	-	CASSQDAFSAGNTIYF	TGTGCCAGCAGCCAAGATGCTTTCAGTGCTGGAAACACCATATATTTT
TRBV6-6	12	-	TRBJ2-3	-	CASSYTGDTQYF	TGTGCCAGCAGTTATACGGGGGATACGCAGTATTTT
TRBV7-9	14	-	TRBJ1-5	few	CASSPGTLLWPQHF	TGTGCCAGCAGCCCCGGGACATTGTTGTGGCCCCAGCATTTT
TRBV29-1	12	-	TRBJ1-1	-	CSADFLNTEAFF	TGCAGCGCTGACTTTTTAAACACTGAAGCTTTCTTT
TRBV6-5	13	-	TRBJ1-2	-	CASSLGLGDGYTF	TGTGCCAGCAGCCTGGGTCTCGGCGATGGCTACACCTTC
TRBV7-9	15	-	TRBJ2-7	-	CASSLDRVGPYEQYF	TGTGCCAGCAGCTTAGACAGGGTGGGTCCCTACGAGCAGTACTTC
TRBV13	18	TRBD2	TRBJ2-7	-	CASSQRLESRGSLHEQYF	TGTGCCAGCAGCCAAAGGCTCGAATCGCGGGGGTCCCTTCACGAGCAGTACTTC
TRBV2	14	-	TRBJ1-5	few	CASSEGPYNQPQHF	TGTGCCAGCAGTGAGGGGCCGTACAATCAGCCCCAGCATTTT
TRBV4-2	15	-	TRBJ1-5	-	CASSQRQDSNQPQHF	TGTGCCAGCAGCCAACGCCAGGATAGCAATCAGCCCCAGCATTTT
TRBV4-1	13	-	TRBJ1-1	-	CASSLGAHTEAFF	TGCGCCAGCAGCCTCGGCGCCCACACTGAAGCTTTCTTT
TRBV10-3	12	-	TRBJ2-7	-	CAISVGWYEQYF	TGTGCCATCAGTGTGGGGTGGTACGAGCAGTACTTC
TRBV9	14	TRBD1	TRBJ1-2	-	CASSEGTVDYGYTF	TGTGCCAGCAGCGAGGGGACAGTTGACTATGGCTACACCTTC
TRBV6-4	15	TRBD1	TRBJ2-1	-	CASSPNPHRGNEQFF	TGTGCCAGCAGCCCGAATCCCCACAGGGGCAATGAGCAGTTCTTC
TRBV4-1	14	-	TRBJ2-3	-	CASSPLQALDTQYF	TGCGCCAGCAGCCCTCTACAGGCTTTAGATACGCAGTATTTT
TRBV15	17	-	TRBJ1-5	-	CATSRDLQLSSNQPQHF	TGTGCCACCAGCAGAGATTTACAGCTTTCTAGCAATCAGCCCCAGCATTTT
TRBV7-8	14	-	TRBJ1-2	once	CASSLDGILYGYTF	TGTGCCAGCAGCTTAGACGGGATTCTCTATGGCTACACCTTC
TRBV28	15	-	TRBJ1-5	-	CASNPDGSSNQPQHF	TGTGCCAGCAACCCGGACGGAAGCAGCAATCAGCCCCAGCATTTT
TRBV7-8	14	-	TRBJ1-1	-	CASSAMGGNTEAFF	TGTGCCAGCAGCGCAATGGGAGGGAACACTGAAGCTTTCTTT
TRBV4-1	13	-	TRBJ1-2	-	CASSQEGNRGYTF	TGCGCCAGCAGCCAAGAGGGGAATCGGGGCTACACCTTC
TRBV10-3	15	-	TRBJ1-5	-	CAISESSTKNQPQHF	TGTGCCATCAGTGAGTCTTCGACGAAAAATCAGCCCCAGCATTTT
TRBV27	15	TRBD2	TRBJ2-3	-	CASIQSGGPADTQYF	TGTGCCAGCATTCAATCGGGGGGGCCAGCAGATACGCAGTATTTT
TRBV4-2	16	-	TRBJ2-7	once	CASSQSSTGRGYEQYF	TGTGCCAGCAGCCAAAGCTCCACAGGGAGAGGCTACGAGCAGTACTTC
TRBV16	11	-	TRBJ1-2	-	CASSQFTGYTF	TGTGCCAGCAGCCAATTCACGGGCTACACCTTC
TRBV19	14	-	TRBJ2-7	-	CASSMWGVSYEQYF	TGTGCCAGTAGTATGTGGGGGGTTTCCTACGAGCAGTACTTC
TRBV5-4	14	-	TRBJ1-2	-	CASSFNGGGYGYTF	TGTGCCAGCAGCTTCAATGGGGGTGGCTATGGCTACACCTTC
TRBV11-1	13	-	TRBJ1-1	-	CASSPREDTEAFF	TGTGCCAGCAGCCCCAGGGAAGACACTGAAGCTTTCTTT
TRBV9	14	-	TRBJ2-7	-	CASSVDSIPYEQYF	TGTGCCAGCAGCGTAGACAGCATCCCCTACGAGCAGTACTTC
TRBV27	16	TRBD2	TRBJ2-3	-	CASSSRTSGATDTQYF	TGTGCCAGCAGTAGCCGGACTAGCGGGGCCACAGATACGCAGTATTTT
TRBV4-2	14	-	TRBJ2-1	-	CASSQEGSSNEQFF	TGTGCCAGCAGCCAAGAGGGGAGTTCCAATGAGCAGTTCTTC
TRBV14	16	-	TRBJ1-6	-	CATIKGLASYNSPLHF	TGTGCCACCATCAAGGGTTTAGCGTCCTATAATTCACCCCTCCACTTT
TRBV7-8	17	TRBD2	TRBJ2-2	-	CASSPRLASTNTGELFF	TGTGCCAGCAGCCCCCGACTAGCGAGTACGAACACCGGGGAGCTGTTTTTT
TRBV6-1	16	TRBD2	TRBJ2-3	-	CAGSELAGGRTDTQYF	TGTGCCGGCAGTGAACTAGCGGGGGGGCGTACAGATACGCAGTATTTT
TRBV7-2	15	-	TRBJ2-6	-	CASSLRPLGANVLTF	TGTGCCAGCAGCTTAAGACCGCTTGGGGCCAACGTCCTGACTTTC
TRBV7-9	15	-	TRBJ2-1	once	CASSPWGPVGNEQFF	TGTGCCAGCAGCCCGTGGGGCCCAGTGGGCAATGAGCAGTTCTTC
TRBV5-1	16	-	TRBJ2-2	-	CASSLVMGQNTGELFF	TGCGCCAGCAGCTTGGTCATGGGGCAGAACACCGGGGAGCTGTTTTTT
TRBV7-2	16	TRBD2	TRBJ2-7	-	CASSPRSGGASHEQYF	TGTGCCAGCAGCCCCCGGAGCGGGGGGGCTTCCCACGAGCAGTACTTC
TRBV14	14	-	TRBJ2-3	-	CASSVGTGTDTQYF	TGTGCCAGCAGCGTCGGGACGGGCACAGATACGCAGTATTTT
TRBV5-6	12	-	TRBJ2-3	few	CASSFGTDTQYF	TGTGCCAGCAGCTTCGGGACAGATACGCAGTATTTT
TRBV4-3	15	-	TRBJ2-3	-	CASSQVGGATDTQYF	TGCGCCAGCAGCCAAGTTGGGGGGGCGACAGATACGCAGTATTTT
TRBV12-5	15	TRBD1	TRBJ2-1	-	CASGLGPGGRNEQFF	TGTGCTAGTGGTTTGGGGCCAGGGGGCCGGAATGAGCAGTTCTTC
TRBV27	17	-	TRBJ2-1	few	CASSGLGVRSMANEQFF	TGTGCCAGCAGTGGTCTGGGGGTTCGATCTATGGCGAATGAGCAGTTCTTC